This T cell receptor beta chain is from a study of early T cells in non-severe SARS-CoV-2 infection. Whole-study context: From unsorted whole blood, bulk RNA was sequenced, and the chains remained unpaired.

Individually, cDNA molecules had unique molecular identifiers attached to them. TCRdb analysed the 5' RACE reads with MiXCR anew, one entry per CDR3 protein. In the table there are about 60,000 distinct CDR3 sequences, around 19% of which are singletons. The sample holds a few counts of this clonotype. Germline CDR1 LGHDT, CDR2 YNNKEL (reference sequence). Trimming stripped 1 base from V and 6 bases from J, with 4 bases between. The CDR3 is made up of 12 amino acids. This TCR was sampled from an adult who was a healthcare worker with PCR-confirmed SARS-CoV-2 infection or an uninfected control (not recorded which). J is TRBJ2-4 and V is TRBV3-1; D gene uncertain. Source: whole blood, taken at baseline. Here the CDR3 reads CASSQGLNIQYF. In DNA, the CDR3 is TGTGCCAGCAGCCAAGGGCTAAACATTCAGTACTTC.